These T cell receptor beta chains were read from a single sample in a study of T cell repertoires in cytomegalovirus infection. For these receptors, no antigen is known. A single record per CDR3 protein comes from TCRdb applying MiXCR to the reads. The repertoire holds a few hundred thousand distinct CDR3 sequences, approximately 40% seen once, with around 46% in the top ten. This specimen consisted of cultured PBMCs, obtained from culture after CMV antigen stimulation. The receptors were gathered from a human donor in good health (CMV status not recorded). Some clones in this sample may be carry-over from other donors' samples. Each CDR3 is given with its conserved first and last residue. Each record gives: V gene, J gene, CDR3 protein.

TRBV12-3/TRBV12-4	TRBJ1-6	CASSWGGSPLHF
TRBV7-6	TRBJ2-1	CASSQPQREGPSYNEQFF
TRBV6-2/TRBV6-3	TRBJ2-7	CASSYSAGYTYEQYF
TRBV7-6	TRBJ1-2	CASSYGQGGGYTF
TRBV11-2	TRBJ2-1	CASSFSLAGFNEQFF
TRBV19	TRBJ1-1	CASRATPNTEAFF
TRBV28	TRBJ2-3	CASSFIGREGTDTQYF
TRBV9	TRBJ2-1	CASSGASGSYNEQFF
TRBV7-9	TRBJ2-5	CASSKTDSQETQYF
TRBV18	TRBJ1-1	CASSRETGTEAFF
TRBV27	TRBJ2-5	CASSQLLRLGETQYF
TRBV7-2	TRBJ2-5	CASSLLGQTQYF
TRBV6-1	TRBJ2-1	CAIPRVTSGLYNEQFF
TRBV6-1	TRBJ2-5	CASSANRGSWKETQYF
TRBV2	TRBJ2-7	CASSGGPGESYEQYF
TRBV25-1	TRBJ2-1	CASSDRAGDYNEQFF
TRBV20-1	TRBJ1-1	CSAAIDRNTEAFF
TRBV7-9	TRBJ2-1	CASSLVGQGNEQFF
TRBV6-6	TRBJ2-7	CASRSGGGSSYEQYF
TRBV7-8	TRBJ1-1	CASSSRQGAGTEAFF
TRBV19	TRBJ1-2	CASSIEVTGARGYTF
TRBV6-6	TRBJ2-7	CASSYGSTYEQYF
TRBV11-2	TRBJ2-7	CASSPGMTYEQYF
TRBV7-2	TRBJ1-2	CASRTDLNYGYTF
TRBV7-6	TRBJ2-7	CASSLGGSVDSYEQYF